These 26 T cell receptor beta chains were all obtained from the same sample, sequenced in a study of cytomegalovirus exposure and HLA in healthy donors. Produced via immunoSEQ multiplex PCR; TCRdb's table is partial and in-frame only. Of fewer than 350,000 clones in the sample, roughly 88% were seen once. What was sequenced was PBMCs. Receptors originate from a woman in her late teens or twenties in good health and CMV-seronegative.

The chain has TRBV28 and TRBJ2-3; the match to TRBD2 covers 10 bases. Germline CDR1 MDHEN, CDR2 SYDVKM. The CDR3 contains 14 residues. The V segment lost 4 bases and the J segment 5 bases; nucleotides outside the gene matches: 3. CDR3 in amino acids: CASSSRLAGDTQYF. In nucleotides, the CDR3 is TGTGCCAGCAGTTCTCGACTAGCGGGAGATACGCAGTATTTT. Full variable domain (rest looked up from reference TRBV28 and TRBJ2-3): DVKVTQSSRYLVKRTGEKVFLECVQDMDHENMFWYRQDPGLGLRLIYFSYDVKMKEKGDIPEGYSVSREKKERFSLILESASTNQTSMYLCASSSRLAGDTQYFGPGTRLTVL.

V usage is TRBV5-1 and J usage is TRBJ1-6; D ambiguous. This CDR3 is built from 16 residues. CDR1 is SGHRS, CDR2 YFSETQ, per germline. Trimming stripped 1 base from V and 0 bases from J, with 8 bases between. This CDR3 reads CASSLLASSYNSPLHF. In DNA form, the CDR3 reads TGCGCCAGCAGCTTGCTTGCCAGCTCCTATAATTCACCCCTCCACTTT.

In its sample, this clone was seen once. The rearrangement links TRBV30 to TRBJ2-7, with no clear D. This CDR3 comprises 15 residues. V was clipped by 1 base and J by 1 base, with 14 bases between them. CDR1 is GTSNPN and CDR2 is SVGIG in the germline V gene (reference sequence). The CDR3 DNA is TGTGCCTGGAGTGACCCGAAACACCGATCCTACGAGCAGTACTTC. Amino acid sequence: CAWSDPKHRSYEQYF.

This clone was seen only once. The chain has TRBV18 and TRBJ1-1, with D possibly being TRBD1 (5 bases). This CDR3 comprises 14 residues. Germline V gene data show CDR1 as KGHSH and CDR2 as LQKENI. The V and J ends lost 3 bases and 8 bases respectively, with 16 bases between them. The chain's CDR3 is CASSPLGQGPEAFF. The CDR3 DNA follows: TGTGCCAGCTCACCCCTAGGTCAGGGCCCCGAAGCTTTCTTT.

The chain uses TRBV2 and TRBJ1-2, with 11 bases lining up with TRBD1. V lost 6 bases to trimming and J lost 1 base; unmatched junction nucleotides: 7. Germline-derived CDR1 and CDR2 are SNHLY and FYNNEI. This CDR3 spans 16 amino acids. CDR3 region: CASSGQGASLNYGYTF. CDR3 bases: TGTGCCAGCAGCGGACAGGGGGCGAGTCTTAACTATGGCTACACCTTC.

This CDR3 is CAWSVRMLAGGSYEQYF. CDR3 nucleotide sequence: TGTGCCTGGAGTGTACGGATGTTAGCGGGAGGATCCTACGAGCAGTACTTC. The V call is TRBV30, the J call TRBJ2-7; 10 nucleotides line up with TRBD2. This CDR3 contains 17 residues. After removal of 0 bases from V and 1 base from J, the junction contained 9 bases not matched to a gene. Germline V gene lookup returns CDR1 GTSNPN and CDR2 SVGIG (reference sequence).

The chain uses TRBV14 and TRBJ1-4; D unresolved. V lost 3 bases and J lost 0, with 8 bases in between. This CDR3 is built from 15 residues. Germline assignment: CDR1 SGHDN and CDR2 FVKESK. CDR3 sequence (DNA): TGTGCCAGCAGCCACTTATATGCAACTAATGAAAAACTGTTTTTT. Its translation: CASSHLYATNEKLFF.

This clone was recorded only once. The J gene is TRBJ2-7, the V gene TRBV6-5; 7 bases line up with TRBD2. Germline values: CDR1 MNHEY, CDR2 SVGAGI. V shed 2 bases and J 2 bases; nucleotides not matched to a gene: 6. The CDR3 spans 15 residues. Here the CDR3 DNA reads TGTGCCAGCAGTTACGGAAGCGGGGCAGCCTACGAGCAGTACTTC. As protein: CASSYGSGAAYEQYF.

V gene TRBV19 combines with J gene TRBJ1-5; 7 nucleotides align to TRBD1. After removal of 7 bases from V and 2 bases from J, the junction contained 11 bases not matched to a gene. Germline lookup yields CDR1 LNHDA and CDR2 SQIVND (reference sequence). This CDR3 contains 16 residues. In DNA form, the CDR3 reads TGTGCCAGTACCCACCAGACCGGGACAGGCAATCAGCCCCAGCATTTT. The encoded protein is CASTHQTGTGNQPQHF.

CDR3 sequence reads: CASSLSTGHEKLFF. The CDR3 bases are TGTGCCAGCAGTCTTTCAACAGGCCATGAAAAACTGTTTTTT. This sequence joins TRBV2 and TRBJ1-4; D is possibly TRBD1 (5 bases). This CDR3 comprises 14 residues. Trimming removed 5 bases from V and 6 bases from J, with 13 bases in between. Germline V lookup: CDR1 SNHLY, CDR2 FYNNEI.

The V gene is TRBV27, the J gene TRBJ2-1; 7 positions match TRBD2. There are 16 residues in the CDR3. From germline, CDR1 is MNHEY and CDR2 SMNVEV (reference sequence). With 7 bases clipped from V and 8 bases from J, the junction kept 17 bases outside the gene matches. The CDR3 nucleotides read TGTGCCAGCACCCTTGAAACTAGCGAGTCTTTGGATGAGCAGTTCTTC. Amino acid sequence: CASTLETSESLDEQFF.

This clone is a singleton in its sample. This chain links TRBV2 with TRBJ1-1; 8 bases map to TRBD1. There are 13 residues in the CDR3. J was trimmed by 9 bases and V by 6 bases; bases with no gene match: 9. CDR1 and CDR2 (germline): SNHLY, FYNNEI. CDR3 nucleotide sequence: TGTGCCAGCAGAGCTTGGACAGGGAATCAAGCTTTCTTT. Protein product: CASRAWTGNQAFF.

The rearrangement joins TRBV10-3 to TRBJ1-2; TRBD1 agrees at 10 bases. The CDR3 spans 16 residues. Germline assignment: CDR1 ENHRY and CDR2 SYGVKD. Trimming took 10 bases from V and 0 from J; bases not matched to a gene: 11. The CDR3 region has the DNA TGTGCCACCCGACAGGGGGCGAGTGAAGCTAACTATGGCTACACCTTC. Amino acids: CATRQGASEANYGYTF.

The rearrangement uses TRBV25-1 and TRBJ2-1, with 8 bases aligning to TRBD1. The V gene end was trimmed by 4 bases and the J gene end by 4 bases; junction bases not matched to a gene: 15. Per germline, CDR1 MGHDK and CDR2 SYGVNS. The CDR3 is made up of 18 amino acids. The CDR3 loop is CASSGPRETGERYNEQFF. CDR3 DNA: TGTGCCAGCAGTGGACCACGTGAGACAGGGGAAAGATACAATGAGCAGTTCTTC.

The chain recombines TRBV7-8 with TRBJ2-7, with 7 bases identical to TRBD1. The germline V gene encodes CDR1 SGHVS and CDR2 FQNEAQ. Trimming removed 5 bases from V and 5 bases from J; junction bases left unmatched: 12. This CDR3 is built from 15 residues. Here the CDR3 reads CASSPRQGPSNEQYF. CDR3 DNA sequence: TGTGCCAGCAGCCCCCGACAGGGCCCCTCGAACGAGCAGTACTTC.

The V call is TRBV14, the J call TRBJ2-7; D gene uncertain. The CDR3 extends over 12 amino acids. Germline CDR1 and CDR2: SGHDN and FVKESK. Between the trimmed V and J ends, which lost 6 bases and 2 bases, there was a span of 8 bases. CDR3 bases: TGTGCCAGCAGTGACTGGACCTACGAGCAGTACTTC. Its protein product is CASSDWTYEQYF. The full variable domain, with the rest looked up from reference TRBV14 and TRBJ2-7, is EAGVTQFPSHSVIEKGQTVTLRCDPISGHDNLYWYRRVMGKEIKFLLHFVKESKQDESGMPNNRFLAERTGGTYSTLKVQPAELEDSGVYFCASSDWTYEQYFGPGTRLTVT.

The chain combines TRBV9 with TRBJ2-7; perhaps TRBD1 as D (5 bases). Germline assignment: CDR1 SGDLS and CDR2 YYNGEE. CDR3 length: 17 amino acids. Trimming cost V 2 bases and J 1 base, with 19 bases left between them. CDR3 protein: CASSVDGTGHTSYEQYF. The CDR3 DNA is TGTGCCAGCAGCGTGGATGGTACAGGCCATACTTCCTACGAGCAGTACTTC.

This clone was seen a few times. The rearrangement uses TRBV7-2 and TRBJ2-3, with D hard to call. Trimming stripped 6 bases from V and 0 bases from J, with 4 bases between. Germline-derived CDR1 and CDR2 are SGHTA and FQGNSA. There are 12 residues in the CDR3. CDR3 protein: CASRTSTDTQYF. CDR3 nucleotide sequence: TGTGCCAGCAGGACTAGCACAGATACGCAGTATTTT.

In the case of this clone: Other nucleotide sequences from this sample produce the same CDR3. This sequence joins TRBV27 and TRBJ1-1; D is undetermined. The CDR3 extends over 15 amino acids. From germline, CDR1 is MNHEY and CDR2 SMNVEV (reference sequence). V lost 2 bases and J lost 0, with 10 bases in between. CDR3 residues: CASSLRRQLNTEAFF. CDR3 DNA sequence: TGTGCCAGCAGTTTACGGAGGCAGCTGAACACTGAAGCTTTCTTT.

V gene TRBV7-9 combines with J gene TRBJ1-1; 11 bases are shared with TRBD1. The V and J ends lost 6 bases and 8 bases, in that order; junction bases with no gene match: 5. Germline values: CDR1 SEHNR, CDR2 FQNEAQ (reference sequence). This CDR3 is built from 13 residues. The CDR3 loop is CASSRTGGYEAFF. Written as DNA, the CDR3 is TGTGCCAGCAGTCGGACAGGGGGCTACGAAGCTTTCTTT.

The sample holds one count of this clone. The chain has TRBV5-1 and TRBJ2-2, with 8 positions matching TRBD2. This CDR3 is 15 amino acids long. V lost 6 bases, J lost 8 bases, and 12 bases stayed unmatched. CDR1 SGHRS and CDR2 YFSETQ come from the germline V gene. CDR3: CASNRPSGPAGELFF. The CDR3 nucleotides are TGCGCCAGCAATCGGCCTAGCGGGCCGGCGGGGGAGCTGTTTTTT.

The chain recombines TRBV28 with TRBJ1-1, with D possibly being TRBD1 (6 bases). The germline CDR1 and CDR2 sequences are MDHEN and SYDVKM. The CDR3 consists of 13 residues. Trimming stripped 6 bases from V and 6 bases from J, with 14 bases between. CDR3 region: CASRQGMPPEAFF. In nucleotides, the CDR3 is TGTGCCAGCAGGCAGGGGATGCCGCCTGAAGCTTTCTTT.

The rearrangement links TRBV28 to TRBJ1-2; tentative D call: TRBD1 (5 bases). CDR1 MDHEN and CDR2 SYDVKM come from the germline V gene. CDR3 length: 12 amino acids. V was pared by 6 bases and J by 8 bases, with 13 bases between. The DNA of the CDR3 is TGTGCCAGCAGCAACAGGTCCCGAGGCTACACCTTC. It translates to CASSNRSRGYTF.

The count of this clone is one. The chain carries TRBV14 and TRBJ2-2; 9 bases map to TRBD1. The length of the CDR3 is 16 residues. With V trimmed by 4 bases and J by 4 bases, 7 bases remained unmatched. The germline V gene encodes CDR1 SGHDN and CDR2 FVKESK. The CDR3 loop is CASSLPGQGLTGELFF. The CDR3 DNA follows: TGTGCCAGCAGCCTACCGGGACAGGGACTCACCGGGGAGCTGTTTTTT.

V usage is TRBV2 and J usage is TRBJ2-7, with 7 bases aligning to TRBD2. Germline trimming cut 3 bases from V and 2 bases from J; bases unmatched to any gene: 4. This CDR3 comprises 14 residues. The germline V gene has CDR1 SNHLY and CDR2 FYNNEI. This chain's CDR3 is CASSDRAGAYEQYF. Here the CDR3 DNA reads TGTGCCAGCAGTGATAGGGCGGGAGCCTACGAGCAGTACTTC. The full variable domain, in which reference TRBV2 and TRBJ2-7 provide the parts outside the CDR3, is EPEVTQTPSHQVTQMGQEVILRCVPISNHLYFYWYRQILGQKVEFLVSFYNNEISEKSEIFDDQFSVERPDGSNFTLKIRSTKLEDSAMYFCASSDRAGAYEQYFGPGTRLTVT.

DNA for the CDR3: TGTGCCAGCAGCTCTCAGGGCAAGCCCCAGCATTTT. This translates into CASSSQGKPQHF. The chain is built from TRBV11-2 and TRBJ1-5; tentative D call: TRBD1 (5 bases). This CDR3 has 12 amino acids. V was cut by 4 bases and J by 8 bases, with 9 bases left in between. The germline CDR1 and CDR2 sequences are SGHAT and FQNNGV. Looking up the rest from reference TRBV11-2 and TRBJ1-5 gives the full variable domain: EAGVAQSPRYKIIEKRQSVAFWCNPISGHATLYWYQQILGQGPKLLIQFQNNGVVDDSQLPKDRFSAERLKGVDSTLKIQPAKLEDSAVYLCASSSQGKPQHFGDGTRLSIL.